Shown below are 15 T cell receptor beta chains from a single sample sequenced in a study of Ad26.COV2.S vaccination and SARS-CoV-2 variants (dated by TCRdb to the early 2020s). The library was prepared using the immunoSEQ multiplex PCR assay. Here the immuneACCESS table is served through TCRdb, limited to in-frame sequences with V and J called. Missing clones are a known gap in these copies; in checked studies unresolved V genes cover under half, and the rest lacks a known reason. Within this sample are some 420,000 clones, with approximately 87% of them counted one time only. The ten largest clones capture 3.6% of the sample. The intended sense of this specimen's treatment or condition label: 15 to 20 received Ad26.COV2.S at low or high dose, single or two shots; 5 received placebo; per-sample allocation not given. Repertoires of vaccine and placebo recipients were sequenced from samples collected on day 63 after the first injection.

The starting material was peripheral blood, obtained in a trial of Ad26.COV2.S vaccine versus placebo. These receptors were taken from a person between 18 and 65 years old who received the Ad26.COV2.S COVID-19 vaccine or a placebo.

The chain combines TRBV6-4 with TRBJ2-3; 10 positions match TRBD2. Germline assignment: CDR1 MRHNA and CDR2 SNTAGT. The CDR3 is 15 amino acids. The trim removed 5 bases at V and 5 bases at J, leaving 7 bases unmatched. Here the CDR3 reads CASSKSGGAGDTQYF. The CDR3 bases are TGTGCCAGCAGTAAGAGCGGGGGGGCCGGAGATACGCAGTATTTT.

J is TRBJ2-3 and V is TRBV5-5; no firm D call. V was clipped by 2 bases and J by 2 bases, with 9 bases between them. Germline V CDR1 and CDR2: SGHKS, YYEKEE (reference sequence). The CDR3 runs to 14 residues. CDR3 DNA sequence: TGTGCCAGCAGCTTCGGCAGGTTCACAGATACGCAGTATTTT. This translates into CASSFGRFTDTQYF.

The V gene is TRBV6-5, the J gene TRBJ2-7; D gene ambiguous. V lost 6 bases, J lost 3 bases, and 15 bases lay in between. Germline V lookup: CDR1 MNHEY, CDR2 SVGAGI. This CDR3 comprises 14 residues. CDR3 nucleotide sequence: TGTGCCAGCAGGCGACGGACGGGTGACTACGAGCAGTACTTC. Translation gives CASRRRTGDYEQYF.

The genes are TRBV9 and TRBJ1-6; possibly TRBD1 for D (5 bases). This CDR3 is 16 amino acids long. V was cut by 3 bases and J by 0 bases, with 10 bases left in between. Germline loops: CDR1 SGDLS, CDR2 YYNGEE. The CDR3 loop is CASSAAGSSYNSPLHF. CDR3 DNA: TGTGCCAGCAGCGCTGCAGGGAGCTCCTATAATTCACCCCTCCACTTT.

CDR3 in amino acids: CASSLEVGLEQFF. DNA of the CDR3: TGTGCCAGTAGTCTCGAGGTCGGGCTCGAACAGTTCTTC. The chain is built from TRBV19 and TRBJ2-1; D uncertain. The CDR3 has 13 amino acids. Germline loops: CDR1 LNHDA, CDR2 SQIVND (reference sequence). V gave up 5 bases and J gave up 13 bases, with 18 bases separating them.

This clone was picked up one time. The genes are TRBV4-2 and TRBJ1-1, with unresolved D. Germline-derived CDR1 and CDR2 are LGHNA and YNFKEQ. The CDR3 sequence is 14 residues long. Trimming took off 1 base at V and 0 bases at J, with 6 bases between the two ends. The CDR3 nucleotides read TGTGCCAGCAGCCAAGCACACATGAACACTGAAGCTTTCTTT. Translating it yields CASSQAHMNTEAFF.

The J gene is TRBJ2-7, the V gene TRBV15, with 10 bases fitting TRBD1. CDR3 size: 16 residues. CDR1 is LNHNV and CDR2 is YYDKDF in the germline V gene (reference sequence). Losses at the gene ends were 2 bases for V and 3 bases for J; bases not matched to a gene: 7. For the CDR3, the DNA is TGTGCCACCAGCAGAAAAGGACAGGGGGGAGTCTACGAGCAGTACTTC. Protein: CATSRKGQGGVYEQYF. Combining the CDR3 with reference TRBV15 and TRBJ2-7 gives the whole variable domain DAMVIQNPRYQVTQFGKPVTLSCSQTLNHNVMYWYQQKSSQAPKLLFHYYDKDFNNEADTPDNFQSRRPNTSFCFLDIRSPGLGDTAMYLCATSRKGQGGVYEQYFGPGTRLTVT.

This clone has a single count. CDR3 region: CASSRGGQNTGELFF. The DNA of the CDR3 is TGCGCCAGCAGCCGCGGGGGGCAGAACACCGGGGAGCTGTTTTTT. J is TRBJ2-2 and V is TRBV4-1; 8 bases are shared with TRBD2. The CDR3 totals 15 residues. Losses at the gene ends were 4 bases for V and 1 base for J; bases not matched to a gene: 2. CDR1 and CDR2 from the germline V gene are MGHRA and YSYEKL.

V usage is TRBV20-1 and J usage is TRBJ2-1, with 7 bases identical to TRBD2. Losses at the gene ends were 5 bases for V and 10 bases for J; bases not matched to a gene: 5. The germline CDR1 and CDR2 sequences are DFQATT and SNEGSKA (reference sequence). The CDR3 loop spans 11 amino acids. The CDR3 DNA is TGCAGTGCTCCCACTAGCGAGGAGCAGTTCTTC. Protein sequence: CSAPTSEEQFF.

This chain uses TRBV7-2 with TRBJ2-7, with a tentative D call TRBD1 (5 bases). From germline, CDR1 is SGHTA and CDR2 FQGNSA. The CDR3 is 15 residues long. The V gene lost 6 bases and the J gene lost 2 bases, with 17 bases spanning the gap. The CDR3 sequence is CASSSPFDRAYEQYF. CDR3 nucleotide sequence: TGTGCCAGCAGTTCTCCCTTCGACAGAGCCTACGAGCAGTACTTC.

In DNA form, the CDR3 reads TGCGCCAGCAGCCTGAGGGGTGGTTGGGATACGCAGTATTTT. Amino acids: CASSLRGGWDTQYF. The chain links TRBV4-3 to TRBJ2-3; tentatively, D is TRBD1 or TRBD2 (5 bases each). V was clipped by 4 bases and J by 6 bases, with 14 bases between them. CDR3 length: 14 amino acids. The germline CDR1 and CDR2 sequences are LGHNA and YSLEER.

The chain links TRBV12-3 or TRBV12-4 to TRBJ2-5; 7 bases agree with TRBD1. The V gene end was trimmed by 4 bases and the J gene end by 2 bases; junction bases not matched to a gene: 1. This CDR3 has 13 amino acids. The DNA for the CDR3 is TGTGCCAGCAGTTCGGGACAGCAAGAGACCCAGTACTTC. Its translation: CASSSGQQETQYF.

In the case of this clone: Other nucleotide sequences in the sample specify the same CDR3. This sequence joins TRBV19 and TRBJ1-5; D unresolved. V lost 1 base and J 4 bases, leaving 2 bases between the germline ends. Germline V gene data show CDR1 as LNHDA and CDR2 as SQIVND (reference sequence). There are 12 residues in the CDR3. CDR3 in DNA: TGTGCCAGTAGTATAGGTAATCAGCCCCAGCATTTT. Its translation is CASSIGNQPQHF. Full variable domain (rest looked up from reference TRBV19 and TRBJ1-5): DGGITQSPKYLFRKEGQNVTLSCEQNLNHDAMYWYRQDPGQGLRLIYYSQIVNDFQKGDIAEGYSVSREKKESFPLTVTSAQKNPTAFYLCASSIGNQPQHFGDGTRLSIL.

J is TRBJ2-2 and V is TRBV6-5; TRBD1 aligns across 7 bases. CDR1 and CDR2 (germline): MNHEY, SVGAGI. CDR3 length equals 15 residues. V was pared by 5 bases and J by 0 bases, with 3 bases of the junction left unmatched. The CDR3 spells CASSRQGPNTGELFF. CDR3 bases: TGTGCCAGCAGTCGACAGGGTCCGAACACCGGGGAGCTGTTTTTT.

The V and J genes are TRBV30 and TRBJ2-1; D gene ambiguous. The V gene's germline CDR1 is GTSNPN and CDR2 SVGIG (reference sequence). CDR3 size: 14 residues. V dropped 6 bases and J dropped 2 bases, with 14 bases sitting between them. The chain's CDR3 is CACDEDHPYNEQFF. The CDR3 coding sequence is TGTGCCTGCGACGAGGATCACCCCTACAATGAGCAGTTCTTC.